Listed here are 8 T cell receptor beta chains from one sample, sequenced in a study of tumor-infiltrating lymphocytes in primary liver carcinoma. Unsorted bulk tissue, 20-30 mg of it, served as the source for co-extraction of RNA and DNA. A constant-region primer served to make TCR beta cDNA from approximately 490 ng total RNA. A slightly modified ARM-PCR protocol with three nested multiplex PCR rounds produced these TCR beta libraries. Researchers ran the first two PCR rounds for ten to eleven cycles each with TRBV1-TRBV30 forward primers and a C-beta reverse primer. TCRdb re-called the multiplex PCR reads with MiXCR, one entry per CDR3 protein. The sample lists some 51,000 distinct CDR3 sequences, over 70% seen once, with more than 25% in the top ten. Sequencing was done on a sample of liver tumor tissue from sampling region 3. The subset here: tumor region T3, left-lateral pole. The receptors here all came from a man aged 35 to 55 with primary liver carcinoma and hepatitis B virus infection.

Concerning this clonotype: The junction departs from germline at one end; a sequencing error may be responsible. J is TRBJ2-1 and V is TRBV6-5, with 16 bases identical to TRBD2. Germline V gene sequence: CDR1 MNHEY, CDR2 SVGAGI. The CDR3 covers 18 residues. The CDR3 sequence: CARSWDRGTSGRAHEPFF. CDR3 coding DNA: TGTGCCAGGTCGTGGGACAGGGGGACTAGCGGGAGGGCGCATGAGCCGTTCTTC.

This clonotype occurred once. The junction departs from the called germline gene at one end, perhaps through a read error. This rearrangement joins TRBV6-1 to TRBJ2-7, with unresolved D. Germline loops: CDR1 MNHNS, CDR2 SASEGT. The CDR3 is 13 residues long. The CDR3 protein is CARSEWVIYGQYF. In DNA, the CDR3 is TGTGCCAGGAGTGAATGGGTTATCTACGGGCAGTACTTC.

A note on this clonotype: One junction end disagrees with the germline gene, perhaps due to a read error. The chain employs TRBV6-6 and TRBJ1-1; D gene ambiguous. Per the germline V gene, CDR1 is MNHNY and CDR2 is SVGAGI (reference sequence). This CDR3 is built from 13 residues. As DNA, the CDR3 is TGTGCCAGCAGGCAGAGCGTGAACACTGAAGCATTCTTT. It encodes CASRQSVNTEAFF.

Concerning this clonotype itself: A read error is likely, as this CDR3 ends without the conserved phenylalanine or tryptophan. V gene TRBV6-6 combines with J gene TRBJ2-2; D is unresolved. This CDR3 spans 15 amino acids. V lost 6 bases to trimming and J lost 0 bases, with 11 bases between them. Germline V gene data show CDR1 as MNHNY and CDR2 as SVGAGI (reference sequence). In DNA form, the CDR3 reads TGTGCCAGCAGCTCGACATGGCCGAACACCGGGGAGCTGTTTTCT. The encoded protein is CASSSTWPNTGELFS.

As to this clonotype: The conserved closing phenylalanine or tryptophan is absent in this CDR3, likely reflecting a read error. The chain employs TRBV4-1 and TRBJ2-1; 9 nucleotides line up with TRBD2. The germline gives CDR1 MGHRA, CDR2 YSYEKL. The CDR3 consists of 17 residues. The CDR3 protein is CASGQDPASGVPDEQFY. The CDR3 region has the DNA TGCGCCAGCGGCCAAGATCCCGCTAGCGGGGTACCGGATGAGCAGTTCTAC.

The chain carries TRBV28 and TRBJ1-1; maybe TRBD1 (6 bases). Trimming took 3 bases from V and 2 from J, leaving 22 bases between them. There are 18 residues in the CDR3. CDR1 is MDHEN and CDR2 is SYDVKM in the germline V gene. The CDR3 region is CASSFLIPPWGANTEAFF. The CDR3 DNA reads TGTGCCAGCAGTTTCCTTATACCCCCGTGGGGGGCAAACACTGAAGCTTTCTTT.

Notes on this clonotype: One end of the junction fails to match germline, which may point to a read error. The chain has TRBV6-6 and TRBJ1-6, with D uncertain. The CDR3 has 18 amino acids. Germline-derived CDR1 and CDR2 are MNHNY and SVGAGI (reference sequence). The CDR3 region is CASSYFLRAPRCNTPLHF. DNA for the CDR3: TGTGCCAGCAGTTACTTTCTCCGGGCCCCGAGGTGTAATACACCCCTCCACTTT.

For this clonotype: Given the absence of the conserved phenylalanine or tryptophan at the CDR3 end, a read error is likely. The DNA is omitted, as the CDR3 cannot be located on it reliably, and the CDR3 follows TCRdb's listing. The chain links TRBV6-2 or TRBV6-3 to TRBJ2-7; TRBD2 reflects the table's D call only, with no check against the DNA. The CDR3 length is 13 residues, termini included. CDR1 MNHEY and CDR2 SVGEGT come from the germline V gene. CDR3 in amino acids: CASSLDSGGEQYL.